The table lists the clone carrying this T cell receptor (beta chain) with many counts. Antigen specificity is unknown. This CDR3 has 16 amino acids. The germline V gene has CDR1 MDHEN and CDR2 SYDVKM. The V segment lost 4 bases and the J segment 6 bases; nucleotides outside the gene matches: 11. The sample belongs to a study of CD8 T cells in ankylosing spondylitis. Study-level points and caveats: About 8 highly homologous variants made up a TCR beta motif that seemed to typify ankylosing spondylitis blood. Matched ankylosing spondylitis synovial fluid reportedly contained a significantly enriched population of disease-linked clones.

One entry per CDR3 protein, called by TCRdb with MiXCR from the 5' RACE reads. The sample comprises roughly 400,000 distinct CDR3 sequences, 20% to 25% of which are singletons, and roughly a sixth rests with the top ten. Sequencing was carried out using blood, either unsorted or a sorted T cell fraction (not recorded which). This TCR came from a male donor with ankylosing spondylitis. V gene TRBV28 combines with J gene TRBJ2-7; 11 bases line up with TRBD1. This CDR3 is CASSSLSDRGLFEQYF. CDR3 DNA sequence: TGTGCCAGCAGTTCCCTATCGGACAGGGGGCTGTTCGAGCAGTACTTC.